The TCR beta chain under discussion was sequenced for a study of T-cell memory formation after mild COVID-19. Study-level results: A subset of responding clones appeared in pre-infection memory, suggesting cross-reactive memory joined. Researchers report contracting CD4+ clones mostly in CM and EM, with CD8+ clones in EMRA.

Each CDR3 protein is one row after TCRdb ran MiXCR on the 5' RACE reads. Among around 310,000 distinct CDR3 sequences listed, roughly 15% were seen once. This clonotype was seen a few times. The antigen remains unidentified. V was clipped by 0 bases and J by 1 base, with 10 bases between them. The germline gives CDR1 SGDLS, CDR2 YYNGEE. The CDR3 has 15 residues. The source is a man aged 18 to 29 who had mild COVID-19 (a few samples of this study predate the infection). Cell type and time point are not known. The chain joins TRBV9 to TRBJ2-5; D ambiguous. Sequencing was performed on PBMCs or a T cell subset sorted from them (not recorded which). The CDR3 here is CASSVAGQTQETQYF. CDR3 in DNA: TGTGCCAGCAGCGTAGCTGGGCAGACCCAAGAGACCCAGTACTTC. Full variable domain (rest looked up from reference TRBV9 and TRBJ2-5): DSGVTQTPKHLITATGQRVTLRCSPRSGDLSVYWYQQSLDQGLQFLIQYYNGEERAKGNILERFSAQQFPDLHSELNLSSLELGDSALYFCASSVAGQTQETQYFGPGTRLLVL.